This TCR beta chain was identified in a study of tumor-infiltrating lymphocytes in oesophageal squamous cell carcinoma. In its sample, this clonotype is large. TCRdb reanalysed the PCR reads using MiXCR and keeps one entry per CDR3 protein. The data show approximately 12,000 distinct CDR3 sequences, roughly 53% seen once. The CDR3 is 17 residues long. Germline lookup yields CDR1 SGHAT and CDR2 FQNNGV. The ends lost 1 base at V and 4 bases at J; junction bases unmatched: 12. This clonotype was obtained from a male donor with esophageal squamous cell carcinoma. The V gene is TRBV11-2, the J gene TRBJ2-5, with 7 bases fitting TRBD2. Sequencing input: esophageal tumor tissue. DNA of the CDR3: TGTGCCAGCAGCTTAGGAAATAGCGGGCTTGGTTCAGAGACCCAGTACTTC. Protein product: CASSLGNSGLGSETQYF.